The next 5 T cell receptor beta chains were all read from a single sample in a study of control samples from healthy donors and cancer patients. Clones were sequenced by immunoSEQ multiplex PCR, and TCRdb holds only the in-frame ones, with some missing. Altogether around 82,000 clones are present, approximately 89% being singletons, with the ten largest covering 20% to 25%. Sequencing was carried out using blood. The receptors stem from a man aged 45-65 years in good health.

The CDR3 DNA is TGTGCCACCCAATCACCCCAATTGGTAACAGATACGCAGTATTTT. It encodes CATQSPQLVTDTQYF. This chain links TRBV10-3 with TRBJ2-3; D is uncertain. Deletions cut 10 bases from V and 3 bases from J, with 20 bases between. This CDR3 is 15 amino acids long. In germline, CDR1 is ENHRY, CDR2 SYGVKD.

The CDR3 spells CAWSAPGVWEAFF. In DNA form, the CDR3 reads TGTGCCTGGAGCGCCCCCGGGGTGTGGGAAGCTTTCTTT. This chain links TRBV30 with TRBJ1-1; D gene ambiguous. Trimming pared 3 bases from V and 8 bases from J, leaving 16 bases between. Germline values: CDR1 GTSNPN, CDR2 SVGIG (reference sequence). The CDR3 consists of 13 residues.

The chain uses TRBV27 and TRBJ2-1; a possible D gene is TRBD2 (6 bases). V lost 2 bases to trimming and J lost 9 bases, with 17 bases between them. Germline V gives CDR1 MNHEY, CDR2 SMNVEV (reference sequence). This CDR3 has 15 amino acids. The DNA of the CDR3 is TGTGCCAGCAGTTTAAGGAACCGGGGGATGAGTGAGCAGTTCTTC. This encodes CASSLRNRGMSEQFF.

This clone was counted a single time. This chain joins TRBV19 and TRBJ1-3; the D is unclear. The CDR3 length is 11 residues. With 6 bases removed from V and 4 bases from J, the gap between germline ends came to 4 bases. The germline V gene encodes CDR1 LNHDA and CDR2 SQIVND (reference sequence). CDR3: CASSYGNTIYF. In DNA form, the CDR3 reads TGTGCCAGTAGCTACGGAAACACCATATATTTT.

The V gene is TRBV30, the J gene TRBJ2-5; no clear D. This CDR3 has 13 residues. Trimming left V 0 bases short and J 7 bases short, with 12 bases between. Germline CDR1 is GTSNPN and CDR2 is SVGIG (reference sequence). In DNA form, the CDR3 reads TGTGCCTGGAGTGTCTCGACTCCAGGGACCCAGTACTTC. Protein product: CAWSVSTPGTQYF.